Sequencing of this T cell receptor (beta chain) was carried out in a study (dated by TCRdb to between 2015 and 2016). Turning to the overall study: The study examined whether tumor-infiltrating Tregs in breast cancer are drawn from blood Tregs or arise in situ by conversion from other CD4+ T cell subsets.

Worth noting for this clonotype: Its cognate antigen has yet to be identified. No qualities accompany the bases; no much larger clone lies one base away.

Per the germline V gene (reference sequence), DFQATT is the CDR1 and SNEGSKA is the CDR2. Between the V and J ends, shortened by 5 bases and 7 bases respectively, the junction contains 18 bases. Reading from cysteine to phenylalanine, the CDR3 counts 14 amino acids. Solely the CDR3 DNA is kept, with 42 bases framed from the first base. Naive CD4+ T cells were purified with the Miltenyi Naive CD4+ T Cell Isolation kit, with Tregs depleted using CD25 microbeads. Tregs, naive and memory CD4+ T cells from tumor, blood and ipsilateral draining lymph nodes of about five breast cancer patients underwent full-length TCR alpha and beta sequencing. Tumor tissue and lymph nodes obtained by ipsilateral axillary dissection were perfused with PBS, cut into small pieces and digested using collagenase I and hyaluronidase. Sorted cell populations were confirmed by FACS to exceed 90% purity. The paper's findings and limits, for the study overall: Rather than covering whole repertoires, validation in the larger cohort was restricted to a single TCR beta V-J rearrangement. In terms of TCR gene usage, tumor memory CD4+ T cells clustered together with blood and lymph node memory CD4+ cells, as well as with lymph node naive CD4+ cells. The TCR alpha and beta sequences of tumor-infiltrating Tregs showed the greatest overlap with tumor naive CD4+ T cells, followed by blood naive CD4+ T cells.

Full-length TCR variable regions were amplified by 5' RACE PCR using constant-region reverse primers, and then by semi-nested PCR using Nested Universal Primer A. The ReliaPrep RNA Cell Miniprep System was used to extract total RNA, which was then reverse transcribed into 5'RACE-ready cDNA with the SMARTer RACE 5'/3' Kit. An Illumina MiSeq was used to sequence the full-length TCR alpha and beta libraries, which had been barcoded with multiplex adaptors. Per the source publication's procedure: Sequencing data were pooled across the five patients for each of nine subset-tissue groups and compared by unsupervised clustering of TCR gene usage. The Morisita-Horn index was used to calculate repertoire similarity, with shared sequences weighted according to their contribution to each repertoire. TCRdb reran the public reads through fastp at Q25 and MiXCR, keeping productive beta chains. Each record represents a unique CDR3 protein, reported with the most common genes and DNA among its rows. TCRdb, rather than the study authors, made the V and J calls. Recorded for this sample are about 8,200 distinct CDR3 sequences; 65% to 70% of them occurred a single time. Together, the top ten hold 3.5% to 5.5% of the sample.

The source material was tumor-infiltrating naive CD4+ T cells sorted from the breast tumor. This sample's cell subset or site label indicates: naive CD4+ T cells, CD4+CD45RA+CD25-. The sequence came from a female donor with breast cancer. This chain joins TRBV20-1 to TRBJ2-1; matching of 5 bases hints at TRBD1 as the D gene. Here is the DNA: TGCAGTGCTCCCGGTGGGGCGATCGGGAATGAGCAGTTCTTC. This codes for CSAPGGAIGNEQFF.